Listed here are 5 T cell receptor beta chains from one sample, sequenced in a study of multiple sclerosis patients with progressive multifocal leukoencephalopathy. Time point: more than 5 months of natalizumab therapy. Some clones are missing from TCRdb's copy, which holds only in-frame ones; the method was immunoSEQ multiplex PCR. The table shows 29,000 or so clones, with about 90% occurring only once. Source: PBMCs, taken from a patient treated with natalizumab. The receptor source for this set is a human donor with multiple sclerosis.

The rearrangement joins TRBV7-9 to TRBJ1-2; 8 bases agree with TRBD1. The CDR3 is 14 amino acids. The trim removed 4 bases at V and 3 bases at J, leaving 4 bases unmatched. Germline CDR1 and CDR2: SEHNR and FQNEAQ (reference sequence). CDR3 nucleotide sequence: TGTGCCAGCAGCTCAAACAGGGGGGACTATGGCTACACCTTC. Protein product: CASSSNRGDYGYTF.

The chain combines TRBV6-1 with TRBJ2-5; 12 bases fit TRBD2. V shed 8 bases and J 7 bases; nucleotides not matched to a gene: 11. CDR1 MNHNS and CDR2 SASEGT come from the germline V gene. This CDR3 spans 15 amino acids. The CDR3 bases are TGTGCCAGCCGGGCCGGACTAGCGGGATTTGTGACCCAGTACTTC. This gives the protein CASRAGLAGFVTQYF.

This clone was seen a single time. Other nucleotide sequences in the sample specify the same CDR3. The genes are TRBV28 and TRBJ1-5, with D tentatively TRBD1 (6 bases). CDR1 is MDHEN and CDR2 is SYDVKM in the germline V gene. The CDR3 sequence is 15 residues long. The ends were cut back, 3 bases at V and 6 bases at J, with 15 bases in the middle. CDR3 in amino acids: CASSFVQGQGQPQHF. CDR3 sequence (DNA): TGTGCCAGCAGTTTCGTACAGGGTCAGGGTCAGCCCCAGCATTTT.

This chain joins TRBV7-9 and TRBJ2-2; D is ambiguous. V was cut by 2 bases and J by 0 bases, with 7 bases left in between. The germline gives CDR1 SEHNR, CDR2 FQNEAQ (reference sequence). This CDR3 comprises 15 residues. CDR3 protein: CASSLSTPNTGELFF. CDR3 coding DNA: TGTGCCAGCAGCTTAAGTACACCGAACACCGGGGAGCTGTTTTTT. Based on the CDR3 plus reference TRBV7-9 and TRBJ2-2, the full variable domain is DTGVSQNPRHKITKRGQNVTFRCDPISEHNRLYWYRQTLGQGPEFLTYFQNEAQLEKSRLLSDRFSAERPKGSFSTLEIQRTEQGDSAMYLCASSLSTPNTGELFFGEGSRLTVL.

The CDR3 DNA follows: TGCAGCGTTGCCCCAGGGGCGGGGGCCAACGTCCTGACTTTC. This gives the protein CSVAPGAGANVLTF. The rearrangement uses TRBV29-1 and TRBJ2-6; D is possibly TRBD1 (6 bases). V shed 4 bases and J shed 4 bases, with 11 bases lying between them. This CDR3 has 14 residues. Germline values: CDR1 SQVTM, CDR2 ANQGSEA. The full variable domain, its missing parts supplied by reference TRBV29-1 and TRBJ2-6, is SAVISQKPSRDICQRGTSLTIQCQVDSQVTMMFWYRQQPGQSLTLIATANQGSEATYESGFVIDKFPISRPNLTFSTLTVSNMSPEDSSIYLCSVAPGAGANVLTFGAGSRLTVL.